This T cell receptor (beta chain) stems from a study of shared clonotypes between healthy human individuals. The table came from immunoSEQ multiplex PCR; TCRdb's copy has only in-frame clones and leaves some out. The table shows around 610,000 clones, with approximately 96% occurring only once. V was cut by 3 bases and J by 7 bases, with 23 bases left in between. The CDR3 sequence is 16 residues long. CDR1 SGDLS and CDR2 YYNGEE come from the germline V gene. Positive CCR7 selection of CD45RO-negative cells yielded the naive CD8 cells, and terminally differentiated effector memory CD45RA+ cells were excluded.

The chain couples TRBV9 to TRBJ2-7, with D possibly TRBD1 on 6 matching bases. Sequencing used naive CD8+ T cells sorted from blood. This TCR was sampled from a woman aged 30 to 39 in good health. This CDR3 reads CASSAGYNLPQGEQYF. CDR3 bases: TGTGCCAGCAGCGCCGGCTACAATCTGCCCCAGGGGGAGCAGTACTTC.